This T cell receptor (beta chain) was found in a study of blood T cell repertoires in COVID-19. About the study: There were acute and convalescent COVID-19 samples, and they came from the United States, Italy and Spain.

Measured with immunoSEQ multiplex PCR; TCRdb has only the in-frame clones, and not every one. The sample holds 35,000 to 45,000 clones, about 90% seen once. From germline, CDR1 is MDHEN and CDR2 SYDVKM. The ends were cut back, 3 bases at V and 14 bases at J, with 11 bases in the middle. The CDR3 is 11 residues long. The chain combines TRBV28 with TRBJ1-5; D remains ambiguous. The sequenced sample consisted of peripheral blood. This receptor was obtained from a human donor in a cohort sampled during active COVID-19. DNA for the CDR3: TGTGCCAGCAGTTTTAACCGGGGTGAGCATTTT. Its translation: CASSFNRGEHF.